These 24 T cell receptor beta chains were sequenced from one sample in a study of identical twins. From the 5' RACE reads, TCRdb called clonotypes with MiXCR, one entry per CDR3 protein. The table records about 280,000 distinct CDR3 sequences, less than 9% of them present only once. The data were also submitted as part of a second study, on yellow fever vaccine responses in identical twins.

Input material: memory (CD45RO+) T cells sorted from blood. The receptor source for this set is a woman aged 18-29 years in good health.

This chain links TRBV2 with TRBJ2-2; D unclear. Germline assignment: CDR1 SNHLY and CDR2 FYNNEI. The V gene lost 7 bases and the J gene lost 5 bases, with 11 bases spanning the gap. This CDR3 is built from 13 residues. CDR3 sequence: CASIWATTGELFF. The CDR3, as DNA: TGTGCCAGCATATGGGCGACGACCGGGGAGCTGTTTTTT.

Here the CDR3 DNA reads TGTGCCAGCAGCTTCGCCCTGGGAGAGACCCAGTACTTC. Translated: CASSFALGETQYF. The genes are TRBV7-9 and TRBJ2-5; D gene uncertain. V was shortened by 3 bases and J by 4 bases, with 9 bases between the two germline ends. Germline CDR1 is SEHNR and CDR2 is FQNEAQ (reference sequence). CDR3 size: 13 residues. Full variable domain (missing parts from reference TRBV7-9 and TRBJ2-5): DTGVSQNPRHKITKRGQNVTFRCDPISEHNRLYWYRQTLGQGPEFLTYFQNEAQLEKSRLLSDRFSAERPKGSFSTLEIQRTEQGDSAMYLCASSFALGETQYFGPGTRLLVL.

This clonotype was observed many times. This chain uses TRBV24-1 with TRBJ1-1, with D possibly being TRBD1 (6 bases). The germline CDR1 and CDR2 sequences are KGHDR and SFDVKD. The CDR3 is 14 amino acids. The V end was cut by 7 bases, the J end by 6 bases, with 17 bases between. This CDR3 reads CATSLGGPLSEAFF. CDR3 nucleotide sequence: TGTGCCACCAGCCTAGGGGGGCCCCTTTCTGAAGCTTTCTTT.

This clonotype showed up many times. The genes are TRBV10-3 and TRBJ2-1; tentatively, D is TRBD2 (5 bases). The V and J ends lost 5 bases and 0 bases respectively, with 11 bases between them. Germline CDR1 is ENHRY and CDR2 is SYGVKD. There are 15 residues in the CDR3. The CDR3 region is CAISSGVNSYNEQFF. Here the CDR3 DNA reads TGTGCCATCAGTTCCGGGGTGAACTCCTACAATGAGCAGTTCTTC.

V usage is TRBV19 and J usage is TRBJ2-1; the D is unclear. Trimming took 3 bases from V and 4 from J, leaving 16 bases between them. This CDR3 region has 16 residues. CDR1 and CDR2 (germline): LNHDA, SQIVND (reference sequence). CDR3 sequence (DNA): TGTGCCAGTAGTATCCGGGCCGGAGCCACGTACAATGAGCAGTTCTTC. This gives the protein CASSIRAGATYNEQFF. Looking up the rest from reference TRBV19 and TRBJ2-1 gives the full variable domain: DGGITQSPKYLFRKEGQNVTLSCEQNLNHDAMYWYRQDPGQGLRLIYYSQIVNDFQKGDIAEGYSVSREKKESFPLTVTSAQKNPTAFYLCASSIRAGATYNEQFFGPGTRLTVL.

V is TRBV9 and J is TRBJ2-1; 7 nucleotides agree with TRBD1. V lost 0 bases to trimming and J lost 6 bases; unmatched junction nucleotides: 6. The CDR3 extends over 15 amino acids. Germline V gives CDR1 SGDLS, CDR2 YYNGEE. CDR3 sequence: CASSVGGQGVNEQFF. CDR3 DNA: TGTGCCAGCAGCGTAGGTGGGCAGGGGGTCAATGAGCAGTTCTTC.

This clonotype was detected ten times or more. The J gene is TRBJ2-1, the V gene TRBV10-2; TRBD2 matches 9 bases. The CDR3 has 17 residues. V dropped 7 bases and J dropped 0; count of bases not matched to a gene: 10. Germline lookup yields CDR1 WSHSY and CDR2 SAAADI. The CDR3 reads CASKVSGGASSYNEQFF. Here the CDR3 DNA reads TGCGCCAGCAAGGTTAGCGGGGGTGCTAGCTCCTACAATGAGCAGTTCTTC.

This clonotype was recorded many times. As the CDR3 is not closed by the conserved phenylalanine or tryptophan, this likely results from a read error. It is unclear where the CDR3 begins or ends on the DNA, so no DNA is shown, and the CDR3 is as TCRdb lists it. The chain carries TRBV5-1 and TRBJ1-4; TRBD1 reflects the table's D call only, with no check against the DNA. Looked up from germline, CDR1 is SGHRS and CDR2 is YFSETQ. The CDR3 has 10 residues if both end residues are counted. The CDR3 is CASSETIRGH.

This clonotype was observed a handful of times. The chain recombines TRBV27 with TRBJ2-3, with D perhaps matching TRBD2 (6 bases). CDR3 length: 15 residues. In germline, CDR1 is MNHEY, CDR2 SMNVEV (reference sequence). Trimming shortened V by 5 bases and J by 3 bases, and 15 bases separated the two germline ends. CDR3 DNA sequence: TGTGCCAGCAGTCCTACCCTAGCGAGGACAGATACGCAGTATTTT. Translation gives CASSPTLARTDTQYF.

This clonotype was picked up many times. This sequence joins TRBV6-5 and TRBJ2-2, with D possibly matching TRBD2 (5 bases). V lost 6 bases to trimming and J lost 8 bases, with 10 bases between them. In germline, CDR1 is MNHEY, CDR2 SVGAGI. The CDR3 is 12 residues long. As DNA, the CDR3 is TGTGCCAGCAGCTTAGCGTTTGGGGAGCTGTTTTTT. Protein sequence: CASSLAFGELFF.

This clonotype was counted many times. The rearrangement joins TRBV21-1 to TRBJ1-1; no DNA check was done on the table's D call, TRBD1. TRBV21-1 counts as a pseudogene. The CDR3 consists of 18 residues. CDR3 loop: CASRPLQTGNKEDTEAFF. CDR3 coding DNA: TGTGCCAGCCGCCCTTTACAGACAGGGAATAAGGAGGACACTGAAGCTTTCTTT.

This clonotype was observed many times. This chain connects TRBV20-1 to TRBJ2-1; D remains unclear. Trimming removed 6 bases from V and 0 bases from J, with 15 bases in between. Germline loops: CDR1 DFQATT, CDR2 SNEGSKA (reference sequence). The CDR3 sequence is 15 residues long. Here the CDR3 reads CSALSGESSYNEQFF. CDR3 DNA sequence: TGCAGTGCCCTATCGGGTGAAAGCTCCTACAATGAGCAGTTCTTC.

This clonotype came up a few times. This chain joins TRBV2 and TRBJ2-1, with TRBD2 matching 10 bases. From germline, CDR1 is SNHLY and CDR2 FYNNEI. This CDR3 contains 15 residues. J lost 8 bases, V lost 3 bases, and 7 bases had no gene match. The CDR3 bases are TGTGCCAGCAGTGACCAGCGGGAGGGGGGGGATGAGCAGTTCTTC. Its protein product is CASSDQREGGDEQFF.

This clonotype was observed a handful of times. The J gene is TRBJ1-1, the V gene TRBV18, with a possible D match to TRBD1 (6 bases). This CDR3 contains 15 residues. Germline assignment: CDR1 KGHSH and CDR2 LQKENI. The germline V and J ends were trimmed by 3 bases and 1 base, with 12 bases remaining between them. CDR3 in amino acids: CASSPIQGRNTEAFF. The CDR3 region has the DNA TGTGCCAGCTCACCTATCCAGGGGAGGAACACTGAAGCTTTCTTT.

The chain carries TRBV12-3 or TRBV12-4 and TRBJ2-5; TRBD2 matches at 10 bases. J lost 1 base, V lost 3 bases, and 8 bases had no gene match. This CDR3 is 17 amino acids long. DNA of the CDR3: TGTGCCAGCAGTTTGGGGCTAGCGGGAGAGGGCCAAGAGACCCAGTACTTC. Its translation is CASSLGLAGEGQETQYF.

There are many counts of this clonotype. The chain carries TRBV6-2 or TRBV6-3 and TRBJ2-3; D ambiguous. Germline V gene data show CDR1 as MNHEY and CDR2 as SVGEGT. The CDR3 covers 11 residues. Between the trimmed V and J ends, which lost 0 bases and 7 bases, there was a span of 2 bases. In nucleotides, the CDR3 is TGTGCCAGCAGTTACTCGAATACGCAGTATTTT. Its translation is CASSYSNTQYF.

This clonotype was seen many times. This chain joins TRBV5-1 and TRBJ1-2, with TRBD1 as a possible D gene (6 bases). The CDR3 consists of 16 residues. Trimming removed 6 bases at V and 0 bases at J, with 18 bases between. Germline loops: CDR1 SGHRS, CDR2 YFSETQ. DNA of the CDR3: TGCGCCAGCAATCCCGGGGGCTCGTTAGCTAACTATGGCTACACCTTC. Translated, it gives CASNPGGSLANYGYTF. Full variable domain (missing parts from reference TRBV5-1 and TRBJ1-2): KAGVTQTPRYLIKTRGQQVTLSCSPISGHRSVSWYQQTPGQGLQFLFEYFSETQRNKGNFPGRFSGRQFSNSRSEMNVSTLELGDSALYLCASNPGGSLANYGYTFGSGTRLTVV.

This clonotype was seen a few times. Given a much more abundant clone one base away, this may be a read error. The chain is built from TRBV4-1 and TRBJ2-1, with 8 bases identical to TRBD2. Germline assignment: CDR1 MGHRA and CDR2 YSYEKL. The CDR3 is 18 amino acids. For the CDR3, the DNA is TGCGCCAGCAACCAAGCCGAGAAGCGGGAGCTCTCACTCGATGAGCAGTTCTTC. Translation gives CASNQAEKRELSLDEQFF.

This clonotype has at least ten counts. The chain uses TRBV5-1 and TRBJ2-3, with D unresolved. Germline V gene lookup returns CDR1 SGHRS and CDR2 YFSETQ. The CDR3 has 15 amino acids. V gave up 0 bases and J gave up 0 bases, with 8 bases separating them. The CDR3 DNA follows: TGCGCCAGCAGCTTGGGCGCGGCTAGCACAGATACGCAGTATTTT. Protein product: CASSLGAASTDTQYF.

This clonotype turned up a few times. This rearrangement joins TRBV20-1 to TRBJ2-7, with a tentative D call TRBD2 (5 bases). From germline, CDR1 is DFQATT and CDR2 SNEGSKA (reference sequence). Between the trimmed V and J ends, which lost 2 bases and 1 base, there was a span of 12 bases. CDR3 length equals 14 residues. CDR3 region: CSARNSVGSYEQYF. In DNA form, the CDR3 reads TGCAGTGCTAGAAATAGCGTAGGGTCCTACGAGCAGTACTTC.

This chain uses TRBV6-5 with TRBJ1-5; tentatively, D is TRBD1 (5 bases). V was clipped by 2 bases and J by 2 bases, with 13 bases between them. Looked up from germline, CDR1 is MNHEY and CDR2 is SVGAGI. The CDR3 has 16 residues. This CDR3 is CASSYEGAGRNQPQHF. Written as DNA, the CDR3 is TGTGCCAGCAGTTACGAAGGCGCGGGACGCAATCAGCCCCAGCATTTT.

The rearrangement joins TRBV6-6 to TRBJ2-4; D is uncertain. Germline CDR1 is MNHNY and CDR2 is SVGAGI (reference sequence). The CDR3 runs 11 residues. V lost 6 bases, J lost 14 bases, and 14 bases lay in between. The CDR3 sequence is CASRSIGPEYF. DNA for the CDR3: TGTGCCAGCAGATCTATTGGTCCCGAGTACTTC.

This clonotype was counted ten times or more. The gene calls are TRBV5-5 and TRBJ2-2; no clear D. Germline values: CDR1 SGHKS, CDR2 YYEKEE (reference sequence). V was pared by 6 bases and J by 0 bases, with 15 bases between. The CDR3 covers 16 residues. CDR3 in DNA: TGTGCCAGCACCCCCTCTGTTTTCGCGAACACCGGGGAGCTGTTTTTT. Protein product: CASTPSVFANTGELFF.

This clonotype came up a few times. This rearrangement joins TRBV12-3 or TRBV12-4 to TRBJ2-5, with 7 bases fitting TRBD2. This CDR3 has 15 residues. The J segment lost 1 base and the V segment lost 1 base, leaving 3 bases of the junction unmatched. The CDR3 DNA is TGTGCCAGCAGTTTAGGCGGGACTACCCAAGAGACCCAGTACTTC. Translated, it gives CASSLGGTTQETQYF.